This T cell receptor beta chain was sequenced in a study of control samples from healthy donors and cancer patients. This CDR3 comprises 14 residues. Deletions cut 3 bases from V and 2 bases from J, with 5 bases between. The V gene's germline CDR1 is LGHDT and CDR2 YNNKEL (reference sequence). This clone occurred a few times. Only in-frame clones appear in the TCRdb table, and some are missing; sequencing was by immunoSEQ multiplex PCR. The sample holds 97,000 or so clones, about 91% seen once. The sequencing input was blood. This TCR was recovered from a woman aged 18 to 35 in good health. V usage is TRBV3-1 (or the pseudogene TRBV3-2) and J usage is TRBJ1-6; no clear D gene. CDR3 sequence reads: CASSQRTYNSPLHF. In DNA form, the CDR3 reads TGTGCCAGCAGCCAGCGGACCTATAATTCACCCCTCCACTTT.